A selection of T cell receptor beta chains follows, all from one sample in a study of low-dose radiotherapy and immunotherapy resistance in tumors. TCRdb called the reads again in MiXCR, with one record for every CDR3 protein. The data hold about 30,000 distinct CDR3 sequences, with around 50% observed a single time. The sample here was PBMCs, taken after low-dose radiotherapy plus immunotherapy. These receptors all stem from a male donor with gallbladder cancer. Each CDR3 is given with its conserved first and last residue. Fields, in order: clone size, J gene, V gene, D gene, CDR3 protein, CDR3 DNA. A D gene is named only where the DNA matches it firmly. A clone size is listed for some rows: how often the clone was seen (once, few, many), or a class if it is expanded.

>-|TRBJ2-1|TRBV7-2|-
CASSLYQDREFF
TGTGCCAGCAGCTTATACCAGGACAGAGAGTTCTTC
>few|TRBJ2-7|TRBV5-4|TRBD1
CASSSRDRGSYEQYF
TGTGCCAGCAGCTCCCGGGACAGGGGTTCTTACGAGCAGTACTTC
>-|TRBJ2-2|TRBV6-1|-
CASSSLFGELFFF
-
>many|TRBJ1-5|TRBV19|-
CASSISDSGQPQHF
TGTGCCAGTAGTATCTCCGACTCCGGGCAGCCCCAGCATTTT
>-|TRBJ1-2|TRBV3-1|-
CASSQASERGYTF
TGTGCCAGCAGCCAAGCTTCAGAGCGAGGCTACACCTTC
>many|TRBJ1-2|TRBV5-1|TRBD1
CASSLVGQGGYGYTF
TGTGCCAGCAGCTTGGTCGGACAGGGAGGCTATGGCTACACCTTC
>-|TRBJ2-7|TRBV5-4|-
CASSGVTYEQYF
TGTGCCAGCAGTGGGGTAACCTACGAGCAGTACTTC
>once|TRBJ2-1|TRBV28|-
CASSGQSVSYNEQFF
TGTGCCAGCAGTGGCCAGTCCGTCTCCTACAATGAGCAGTTCTTC
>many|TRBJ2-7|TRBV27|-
CASSRTPPREQYF
TGTGCCAGCAGTCGGACGCCGCCTCGGGAGCAGTACTTC
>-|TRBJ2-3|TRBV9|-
CASSIYSTDTQYF
TGTGCCAGCAGCATCTATAGCACAGATACGCAGTATTTT
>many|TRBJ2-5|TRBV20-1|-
CSARERGETQYF
TGCAGTGCTAGAGAGCGTGGGGAGACCCAGTACTTC
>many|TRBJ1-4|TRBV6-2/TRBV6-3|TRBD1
CASGKTGVREKLFF
TGTGCCAGCGGGAAGACAGGGGTTCGGGAAAAACTGTTTTTT
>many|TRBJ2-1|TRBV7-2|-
CASSPAARDNEQFF
TGTGCCAGCAGCCCGGCGGCCAGGGACAATGAGCAGTTCTTC
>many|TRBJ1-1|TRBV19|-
CASRVWSAVNTEAFF
TGTGCCAGTAGGGTATGGAGTGCGGTGAACACTGAAGCTTTCTTT
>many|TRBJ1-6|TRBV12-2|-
CASRHSGGGPRFYNSPLHF
TGTGCAAGTCGCCACTCGGGGGGGGGCCCACGGTTCTATAATTCACCCCTCCACTTT
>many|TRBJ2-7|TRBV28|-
CASSFSGTGYEQYF
TGTGCCAGCAGTTTCTCCGGGACCGGATACGAGCAGTACTTC